Each of the 26 T cell receptor beta chains below was sequenced from the same sample in a study of cytomegalovirus exposure and HLA in healthy donors. The assay was immunoSEQ multiplex PCR, and TCRdb's table has in-frame clones only and misses some. The table lists about 70,000 clones, approximately 95% of them singletons. The sequenced sample consisted of PBMCs. These receptors were collected from a man younger than 35 in good health and CMV-seropositive.

This sequence joins TRBV9 and TRBJ2-7; no firm D call. The length of the CDR3 is 15 residues. The germline V gene encodes CDR1 SGDLS and CDR2 YYNGEE. The V gene lost 0 bases and the J gene lost 2 bases, with 12 bases spanning the gap. CDR3 region: CASSVGADATYEQYF. DNA of the CDR3: TGTGCCAGCAGCGTAGGGGCAGACGCCACCTACGAGCAGTACTTC.

V and J are TRBV28 and TRBJ2-3, with 9 positions matching TRBD2. Trimming took 6 bases from V and 0 from J; bases not matched to a gene: 4. From germline, CDR1 is MDHEN and CDR2 SYDVKM. This CDR3 is built from 15 residues. The CDR3 spells CASSPSGISTDTQYF. CDR3 nucleotide sequence: TGTGCCAGCAGCCCTAGCGGGATTAGCACAGATACGCAGTATTTT.

This sequence joins TRBV10-3 and TRBJ2-5; D is possibly TRBD2 (6 bases). The CDR3 runs 13 residues. The V end was cut by 2 bases, the J end by 5 bases, with 9 bases between. Germline CDR1 ENHRY, CDR2 SYGVKD. As DNA, the CDR3 is TGTGCCATCAGTGAGCGGGAGCGGGAGACCCAGTACTTC. It translates to CAISERERETQYF.

The gene calls are TRBV30 and TRBJ2-7, with a weak D call TRBD1 (6 bases). This CDR3 has 12 residues. Between the trimmed V and J ends, which lost 4 bases and 3 bases, there was a span of 10 bases. The germline V gene encodes CDR1 GTSNPN and CDR2 SVGIG (reference sequence). CDR3 bases: TGTGCCTGGACACAGGGAAACTACGAGCAGTACTTC. Its translation: CAWTQGNYEQYF.

V and J are TRBV5-1 and TRBJ2-3; D might be TRBD1 (6 bases). V lost 3 bases and J 0 bases, leaving 11 bases between the germline ends. CDR1 and CDR2 (germline): SGHRS, YFSETQ. CDR3 length: 15 residues. The CDR3 is CASSWGPGSTDTQYF. CDR3 bases: TGCGCCAGCAGCTGGGGGCCGGGGAGCACAGATACGCAGTATTTT. Supplemented by reference TRBV5-1 and TRBJ2-3, the full variable domain reads KAGVTQTPRYLIKTRGQQVTLSCSPISGHRSVSWYQQTPGQGLQFLFEYFSETQRNKGNFPGRFSGRQFSNSRSEMNVSTLELGDSALYLCASSWGPGSTDTQYFGPGTRLTVL.

The V call is TRBV2, the J call TRBJ1-2, with D unresolved. This CDR3 region has 13 residues. Germline values: CDR1 SNHLY, CDR2 FYNNEI. V was trimmed by 2 bases and J by 2 bases, leaving 6 bases between them. CDR3: CASSESENYGYTF. The CDR3 bases are TGTGCCAGCAGTGAATCAGAAAACTATGGCTACACCTTC.

CDR3 sequence: CASSINWSYEQYF. CDR3 bases: TGTGCCAGCAGCATTAACTGGTCCTACGAGCAGTACTTC. The chain combines TRBV6-1 with TRBJ2-7; D gene uncertain. Germline V gene sequence: CDR1 MNHNS, CDR2 SASEGT. Trimming took 6 bases from V and 1 from J, leaving 10 bases between them. The CDR3 consists of 13 residues.

V usage is TRBV7-3 and J usage is TRBJ2-3; 11 nucleotides align to TRBD2. The J segment lost 2 bases and the V segment lost 5 bases, leaving 6 bases of the junction unmatched. This CDR3 contains 16 residues. The germline V gene has CDR1 SGHTA and CDR2 FQGTGA. CDR3 sequence (DNA): TGTGCCAGCAGCCTAGGGACTAGCGGATACACAGATACGCAGTATTTT. This gives the protein CASSLGTSGYTDTQYF.

As concerns this clone: This CDR3 fails to terminate in the conserved phenylalanine or tryptophan, so it likely reflects a read error. V and J are TRBV5-6 and TRBJ2-7, with 14 bases fitting TRBD2. The CDR3 runs 17 residues. Germline V CDR1 and CDR2: SGHDT, YYEEEE. V shed 4 bases and J 4 bases; nucleotides not matched to a gene: 10. The CDR3 reads CASSPTSGRGRWYEQYL. CDR3 nucleotide sequence: TGTGCCAGCAGCCCGACTAGCGGGAGGGGACGTTGGTACGAGCAGTACCTC.

The chain couples TRBV6-1 to TRBJ2-7; TRBD1 matches 8 bases. Germline-derived CDR1 and CDR2 are MNHNS and SASEGT. The V segment lost 5 bases and the J segment 6 bases; nucleotides outside the gene matches: 3. CDR3 length: 12 residues. For the CDR3, the DNA is TGTGCCAGCAGTTCAACAGGGGGCGAGCAGTACTTC. The encoded protein is CASSSTGGEQYF.

The sample holds one count of this clone. The chain combines TRBV5-1 with TRBJ2-3, with 7 bases that match TRBD1. From germline, CDR1 is SGHRS and CDR2 YFSETQ. V shed 4 bases and J 3 bases; nucleotides not matched to a gene: 8. This CDR3 comprises 15 residues. The CDR3 bases are TGCGCCAGCAGCCCTGGACAGGTGCAAACAGATACGCAGTATTTT. It encodes CASSPGQVQTDTQYF.

The chain uses TRBV15 and TRBJ1-3; D gene unclear. The CDR3 is made up of 16 amino acids. V was clipped by 1 base and J by 0 bases, with 10 bases between them. From germline, CDR1 is LNHNV and CDR2 YYDKDF (reference sequence). DNA for the CDR3: TGTGCCACCAGCAGAGTGCTGAGAAACTCTGGAAACACCATATATTTT. This sequence encodes CATSRVLRNSGNTIYF.

The V call is TRBV29-1, the J call TRBJ1-1; 8 nucleotides agree with TRBD1. Germline-derived CDR1 and CDR2 are SQVTM and ANQGSEA. This CDR3 spans 15 amino acids. The V segment lost 7 bases and the J segment 3 bases; nucleotides outside the gene matches: 13. The CDR3 protein is CSALDRGKGDTEAFF. The CDR3 nucleotides are TGCAGCGCGCTAGACAGGGGTAAGGGGGACACTGAAGCTTTCTTT.

V is TRBV5-6 and J is TRBJ1-5, with D possibly being TRBD1 (6 bases). This CDR3 has 16 amino acids. V lost 4 bases to trimming and J lost 6 bases, with 20 bases between them. Germline V gene data show CDR1 as SGHDT and CDR2 as YYEEEE. This chain's CDR3 is CASSTIGGGAVQPQHF. CDR3 in DNA: TGTGCCAGCAGCACCATTGGAGGGGGGGCGGTTCAGCCCCAGCATTTT.

The J gene is TRBJ2-5, the V gene TRBV14, with a tentative D call TRBD1 (5 bases). The CDR3 is made up of 14 amino acids. Germline V gene lookup returns CDR1 SGHDN and CDR2 FVKESK. V gave up 9 bases and J gave up 2 bases, with 16 bases separating them. The CDR3 DNA reads as TGTGCCAGTATCCAGGACAAGGGTCAAGAGACCCAGTACTTC. It is translated as CASIQDKGQETQYF.

J is TRBJ2-7 and V is TRBV29-1, with 7 positions matching TRBD1. V trimming: 0 bases; J trimming: 2 bases; junction bases outside the gene matches: 10. CDR3 size: 16 residues. Germline CDR1 reads SQVTM; CDR2 reads ANQGSEA. Here the CDR3 DNA reads TGCAGCGTTGAAGACTGGACAGGTCCACCGCCCTACGAGCAGTACTTC. Its translation: CSVEDWTGPPPYEQYF.

The rearrangement joins TRBV4-1 to TRBJ2-4, with 8 bases aligning to TRBD1. The trim removed 5 bases at V and 7 bases at J, leaving 10 bases unmatched. The CDR3 contains 15 residues. Germline loops: CDR1 MGHRA, CDR2 YSYEKL. In nucleotides, the CDR3 is TGCGCCAGCAGCACACGGACAGGGTCAGCGAACATTCAGTACTTC. It translates to CASSTRTGSANIQYF.

V usage is TRBV2 and J usage is TRBJ1-1; 7 bases line up with TRBD1. The CDR3 length is 14 residues. Germline CDR1 is SNHLY and CDR2 is FYNNEI. The junction had 8 bases not matched to a gene; V was cut back by 4 bases and J by 6 bases. The CDR3 sequence: CASSARTGSAEAFF. CDR3 DNA sequence: TGTGCCAGCAGTGCCCGGACAGGTTCTGCTGAAGCTTTCTTT.

The gene calls are TRBV7-2 and TRBJ1-1; the match to TRBD1 covers 7 bases. Germline CDR1 and CDR2: SGHTA and FQGNSA. CDR3 length equals 15 residues. The J segment lost 4 bases and the V segment lost 4 bases, leaving 9 bases of the junction unmatched. CDR3 DNA sequence: TGTGCCAGCAGCTCATACAGGGGTATGGGCACTGAAGCTTTCTTT. It is translated as CASSSYRGMGTEAFF.

V and J are TRBV7-8 and TRBJ2-2; D is unresolved. The CDR3 totals 14 residues. Germline lookup yields CDR1 SGHVS and CDR2 FQNEAQ. Deletions cut 5 bases from V and 6 bases from J, with 13 bases between. CDR3: CASSETRGSGELFF. The CDR3 nucleotides are TGTGCCAGCAGCGAAACTCGTGGTTCCGGGGAGCTGTTTTTT.

The V gene is TRBV9, the J gene TRBJ1-5, with 8 bases identical to TRBD1. This CDR3 spans 15 amino acids. After removal of 6 bases from V and 1 base from J, the junction contained 6 bases not matched to a gene. Germline V lookup: CDR1 SGDLS, CDR2 YYNGEE. CDR3 sequence: CASNTGGGSNQPQHF. In DNA form, the CDR3 reads TGTGCCAGCAACACAGGGGGAGGGAGCAATCAGCCCCAGCATTTT.

The rearrangement uses TRBV5-1 and TRBJ2-5, with 10 bases identical to TRBD1. This CDR3 region has 14 residues. CDR1 and CDR2 (germline): SGHRS, YFSETQ. Germline trimming cut 4 bases from V and 3 bases from J; bases unmatched to any gene: 3. The CDR3 is CASSPGTGEETQYF. The CDR3 DNA follows: TGCGCCAGCAGCCCCGGGACAGGGGAAGAGACCCAGTACTTC.

J is TRBJ2-1 and V is TRBV10-3, with TRBD1 matching over 10 bases. The CDR3 runs to 13 residues. J lost 3 bases, V lost 10 bases, and 3 bases had no gene match. Germline V CDR1 and CDR2: ENHRY, SYGVKD. CDR3 sequence: CATGQGDYNEQFF. CDR3 coding DNA: TGTGCCACAGGACAGGGGGACTACAATGAGCAGTTCTTC.

This sequence joins TRBV7-9 and TRBJ2-5; 9 bases fit TRBD1. The CDR3 has 15 amino acids. V lost 10 bases and J lost 0; bases outside the gene matches: 9. CDR1 and CDR2 from the germline V gene are SEHNR and FQNEAQ (reference sequence). CDR3 in amino acids: CATSTGTGNQETQYF. The CDR3 DNA reads TGTGCCACCTCTACGGGGACAGGGAACCAAGAGACCCAGTACTTC.

V usage is TRBV10-2 and J usage is TRBJ2-2; D call uncertain. Germline CDR1 reads WSHSY; CDR2 reads SAAADI. The V and J ends lost 6 bases and 5 bases respectively, with 13 bases between them. The CDR3 consists of 14 residues. CDR3 protein: CASSSGSLTGELFF. The CDR3 coding sequence is TGCGCCAGCAGCTCCGGGTCACTGACCGGGGAGCTGTTTTTT.

The chain uses TRBV10-3 and TRBJ2-5, with TRBD2 matching 7 bases. The J segment lost 1 base and the V segment lost 4 bases, leaving 0 bases of the junction unmatched. The CDR3 is 13 amino acids. Germline V gene sequence: CDR1 ENHRY, CDR2 SYGVKD. This chain's CDR3 is CAISGTSQETQYF. The CDR3 nucleotides are TGTGCCATCAGTGGGACTAGCCAAGAGACCCAGTACTTC.